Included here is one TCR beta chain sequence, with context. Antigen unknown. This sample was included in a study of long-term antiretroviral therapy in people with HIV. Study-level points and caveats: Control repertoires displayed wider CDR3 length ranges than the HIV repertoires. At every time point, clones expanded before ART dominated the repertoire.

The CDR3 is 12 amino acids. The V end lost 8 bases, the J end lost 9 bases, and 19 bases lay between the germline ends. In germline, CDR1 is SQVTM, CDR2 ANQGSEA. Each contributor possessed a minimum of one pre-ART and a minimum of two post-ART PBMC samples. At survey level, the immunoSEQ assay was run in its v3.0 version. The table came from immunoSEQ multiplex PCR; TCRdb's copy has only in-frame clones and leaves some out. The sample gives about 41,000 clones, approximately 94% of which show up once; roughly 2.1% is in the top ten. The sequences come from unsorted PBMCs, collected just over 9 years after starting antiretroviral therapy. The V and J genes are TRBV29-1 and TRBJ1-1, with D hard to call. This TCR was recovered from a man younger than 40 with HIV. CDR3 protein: CSFWESAKQAFF. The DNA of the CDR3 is TGCAGCTTTTGGGAGTCCGCCAAGCAAGCTTTCTTT.